Below, 27 T cell receptor beta chains from the same sample are listed, as sequenced in a study of T cell repertoires in cytomegalovirus infection. TCRdb re-called the reads with MiXCR, one entry per CDR3 protein. The sample records fewer than 130,000 distinct CDR3 sequences, under 45% being singletons. For these receptors, no antigen is known. The input for sequencing was CD8+ T cells from cultured PBMCs, taken from culture after CMV antigen stimulation. Every receptor here comes from a human donor in good health (CMV status not recorded). Some clones in this sample may be carry-over from other donors' samples.

This clonotype was picked up many times. CDR3 DNA sequence: TGTGCCAGCAGCTTTGACAGGGTACAGCCCCAGCATTTT. This codes for CASSFDRVQPQHF. The rearrangement links TRBV6-1 to TRBJ1-5; the match to TRBD1 covers 7 bases. This CDR3 comprises 13 residues. Losses at the gene ends were 6 bases for V and 7 bases for J; bases not matched to a gene: 6. Germline CDR1 and CDR2: MNHNS and SASEGT.

The gene calls are TRBV12-3 or TRBV12-4 and TRBJ1-2; D is undetermined. The CDR3 is 13 amino acids. V gave up 1 base and J gave up 4 bases, with 7 bases separating them. CDR3 sequence: CASSLGRIYGYTF. The CDR3 nucleotides read TGTGCCAGCAGTTTAGGGCGGATCTATGGCTACACCTTC.

This clonotype was picked up a small number of times. V and J are TRBV12-3 or TRBV12-4 and TRBJ2-1; D is uncertain. The CDR3 runs 16 residues. The ends were cut back, 2 bases at V and 0 bases at J, with 11 bases in the middle. The chain's CDR3 is CASSLQGASSYNEQFF. The DNA of the CDR3 is TGTGCCAGCAGTTTACAAGGAGCGAGCTCCTACAATGAGCAGTTCTTC.

The table lists this clonotype with a few counts. This rearrangement joins TRBV7-6 to TRBJ2-1; a possible D gene is TRBD2 (6 bases). The germline V gene encodes CDR1 SGHVS and CDR2 FNYEAQ. Trimming removed 5 bases from V and 0 bases from J, with 20 bases in between. CDR3 length: 18 amino acids. CDR3 bases: TGTGCCAGCAGCGACCGGGGGACTTGGCCTAGCTCCTACAATGAGCAGTTCTTC. This gives the protein CASSDRGTWPSSYNEQFF.

This clonotype was detected once. This chain joins TRBV3-1 and TRBJ2-7, with D unresolved. The CDR3 consists of 14 residues. Trimming stripped 0 bases from V and 5 bases from J, with 11 bases between. Germline lookup yields CDR1 LGHDT and CDR2 YNNKEL (reference sequence). The CDR3 here is CASSQDAVTHEQYV. For the CDR3, the DNA is TGTGCCAGCAGCCAAGATGCGGTAACCCACGAGCAGTACGTC.

There are many counts of this clonotype. This chain connects TRBV7-9 to TRBJ2-5; perhaps TRBD2 as D (6 bases). Trimming removed 8 bases from V and 4 bases from J, with 23 bases in between. There are 16 residues in the CDR3. Per germline, CDR1 SEHNR and CDR2 FQNEAQ (reference sequence). The CDR3, as DNA: TGTGCCAGCCGAGGCCGGAGGAGGGGAGGAGCAGAGACCCAGTACTTC. Its translation: CASRGRRRGGAETQYF. Together with reference TRBV7-9 and TRBJ2-5, the CDR3 gives the full variable domain: DTGVSQNPRHKITKRGQNVTFRCDPISEHNRLYWYRQTLGQGPEFLTYFQNEAQLEKSRLLSDRFSAERPKGSFSTLEIQRTEQGDSAMYLCASRGRRRGGAETQYFGPGTRLLVL.

V is TRBV9 and J is TRBJ2-3; 11 bases align to TRBD2. The V segment lost 3 bases and the J segment 2 bases; nucleotides outside the gene matches: 8. Germline-derived CDR1 and CDR2 are SGDLS and YYNGEE. The CDR3 covers 17 residues. The CDR3 coding sequence is TGTGCCAGCAGCGGCGCCGGGACTAGCGGTTACACAGATACGCAGTATTTT. It specifies CASSGAGTSGYTDTQYF.

The rearrangement joins TRBV9 to TRBJ2-3; 9 bases are a match to TRBD2. Germline V CDR1 and CDR2: SGDLS, YYNGEE. V trimming: 2 bases; J trimming: 6 bases; junction bases outside the gene matches: 4. CDR3 length: 14 amino acids. CDR3 loop: CASSVTSGGDTQYF. The CDR3 coding sequence is TGTGCCAGCAGCGTGACTAGCGGTGGGGATACGCAGTATTTT.

This clonotype was detected a few times. V gene TRBV7-2 combines with J gene TRBJ2-7; D is perhaps TRBD1 (5 bases). Germline-derived CDR1 and CDR2 are SGHTA and FQGNSA. CDR3 size: 13 residues. V lost 1 base, J lost 7 bases, and 11 bases lay in between. In DNA, the CDR3 is TGTGCCAGCAGCTTAGGGATAGGGGCTGAGCAGTACTTC. Its translation is CASSLGIGAEQYF.

CDR3 coding DNA: TGTGCCAGCAGCTTAACGGCGGGGGGACTAGCGGGGGGGCACTCCTACAATGAGCAGTTCTTC. Protein: CASSLTAGGLAGGHSYNEQFF. The V gene is TRBV7-3, the J gene TRBJ2-1, with 16 bases matching TRBD2. The CDR3 has 21 residues. Losses at the gene ends were 0 bases for V and 0 bases for J; bases not matched to a gene: 8. CDR1 SGHTA and CDR2 FQGTGA come from the germline V gene.

This sequence joins TRBV5-5 and TRBJ2-7; 9 bases align to TRBD1. The germline V gene has CDR1 SGHKS and CDR2 YYEKEE (reference sequence). V shed 4 bases, J shed 5 bases, and the junction held 7 bases outside the gene matches. This CDR3 region has 14 residues. The CDR3: CASSPDRGFDEQYF. The CDR3 DNA reads as TGTGCCAGCAGCCCGGACAGGGGATTCGACGAGCAGTACTTC.

This rearrangement joins TRBV2 to TRBJ2-4; unclear D gene. Per germline, CDR1 SNHLY and CDR2 FYNNEI. Trimming took off 7 bases at V and 0 bases at J, with 10 bases between the two ends. The CDR3 extends over 14 amino acids. The DNA of the CDR3 is TGTGCCAGCACGATTGGGTTAGCCAAAAACATTCAGTACTTC. It codes for CASTIGLAKNIQYF.

Of note for this clonotype: With a much larger clone just one base away, this may be a read error. Because the CDR3 is missing its conserved closing phenylalanine or tryptophan, this is likely a read error. The gene calls are TRBV6-5 and TRBJ1-2, with D possibly being TRBD1 (5 bases). CDR3 length equals 13 residues. Trimming cost V 6 bases and J 4 bases, with 12 bases left between them. The V gene's germline CDR1 is MNHEY and CDR2 SVGAGI. This CDR3 is CASSGDSGYGYTL. In DNA, the CDR3 is TGTGCCAGCAGCGGCGACAGTGGCTATGGCTACACCTTA.

This chain joins TRBV7-9 and TRBJ1-4, with TRBD1 as a possible D gene (6 bases). V was clipped by 5 bases and J by 4 bases, with 11 bases between them. This CDR3 has 14 amino acids. CDR1 and CDR2 (germline): SEHNR, FQNEAQ (reference sequence). CDR3 sequence reads: CASSLTGFNEKLFF. The CDR3 DNA follows: TGTGCCAGCAGCCTTACAGGGTTTAATGAAAAACTGTTTTTT.

This clonotype was observed a few times. The rearrangement uses TRBV7-6 and TRBJ2-3, with D perhaps given as TRBD1 or TRBD2 (5 bases each). This CDR3 is built from 17 residues. V lost 5 bases and J 4 bases, leaving 22 bases between the germline ends. Germline V gives CDR1 SGHVS, CDR2 FNYEAQ. CDR3 nucleotide sequence: TGTGCCAGCAGCCCCGGGACCGCGGGTCTATGGGCAGATACGCAGTATTTT. Translating it yields CASSPGTAGLWADTQYF.

This chain links TRBV7-9 with TRBJ1-2, with 7 bases matching TRBD1. The junction had 5 bases not matched to a gene; V was cut back by 2 bases and J by 2 bases. Germline lookup yields CDR1 SEHNR and CDR2 FQNEAQ (reference sequence). The CDR3 contains 15 residues. CDR3 nucleotides: TGTGCCAGCAGCTTAATGGCAGGGGGGAACTATGGCTACACCTTC. This encodes CASSLMAGGNYGYTF.

V gene TRBV12-3 or TRBV12-4 combines with J gene TRBJ1-2; D ambiguous. The CDR3 sequence is 13 residues long. The V gene lost 5 bases and the J gene lost 6 bases, with 13 bases spanning the gap. CDR3 sequence: CASSPHPGDGYTF. CDR3 nucleotide sequence: TGTGCCAGCAGTCCCCACCCCGGGGATGGCTACACCTTC.

This chain uses TRBV6-1 with TRBJ1-5; a possible D gene is TRBD1 (6 bases). The CDR3 extends over 16 amino acids. V was clipped by 1 base and J by 2 bases, with 12 bases between them. Germline CDR1 is MNHNS and CDR2 is SASEGT. CDR3 in amino acids: CASSEGDTLGNQPQHF. The CDR3 bases are TGTGCCAGCAGTGAAGGGGACACCTTGGGCAATCAGCCCCAGCATTTT.

The sample holds a few counts of this clonotype. The chain recombines TRBV7-3 with TRBJ2-1; 7 bases align to TRBD2. After removal of 3 bases from V and 2 bases from J, the junction contained 1 base not matched to a gene. The CDR3 runs to 14 residues. Germline V gene data show CDR1 as SGHTA and CDR2 as FQGTGA. The CDR3 sequence is CASSLAGAYNEQFF. Here the CDR3 DNA reads TGTGCCAGCAGCTTGGCGGGGGCCTACAATGAGCAGTTCTTC.

The chain is built from TRBV4-1 and TRBJ1-2; D gene unclear. CDR1 is MGHRA, CDR2 YSYEKL, per germline. The CDR3 covers 13 residues. Trimming cost V 1 base and J 4 bases, with 7 bases left between them. The CDR3 nucleotides read TGCGCCAGCAGCCAAGCAGCTCGCTATGGCTACACCTTC. It codes for CASSQAARYGYTF.

This clonotype was detected a few times. The chain combines TRBV19 with TRBJ2-4, with D possibly matching TRBD1 (5 bases). This CDR3 has 14 residues. V was cut by 7 bases and J by 7 bases, with 17 bases left in between. Germline CDR1 and CDR2: LNHDA and SQIVND (reference sequence). As DNA, the CDR3 is TGTGCCAGTAACCCCCCTTGGGGCAGGAACATTCAGTACTTC. Its translation: CASNPPWGRNIQYF.

This clonotype was detected only a few times. V and J are TRBV25-1 and TRBJ1-6; D call uncertain. This CDR3 has 14 amino acids. The germline V gene encodes CDR1 MGHDK and CDR2 SYGVNS. The V end was cut by 7 bases, the J end by 6 bases, with 13 bases between. The CDR3 bases are TGTGCCAGCAACCCCGCCGGGGTTAATTCACCCCTCCACTTT. This sequence encodes CASNPAGVNSPLHF.

On this clonotype: Germline is not matched at one junction end, which may reflect a read error. The rearrangement joins TRBV7-9 to TRBJ2-1; tentative D call: TRBD2 (6 bases). Germline V lookup: CDR1 SEHNR, CDR2 FQNEAQ (reference sequence). This CDR3 region has 14 residues. The CDR3 nucleotides are TGTGCCAGCAGCTTTATGACTAGTCTCAATGTGCAGTTCTTC. Translating gives CASSFMTSLNVQFF.

The rearrangement joins TRBV27 to TRBJ2-2; 8 bases are a match to TRBD1. CDR1 MNHEY and CDR2 SMNVEV come from the germline V gene (reference sequence). J was trimmed by 1 base and V by 2 bases; bases with no gene match: 9. This CDR3 contains 18 residues. CDR3 DNA sequence: TGTGCCAGCAGTTTAATAGTGAGACAGGGGTGGAACACCGGGGAGCTGTTTTTT. It specifies CASSLIVRQGWNTGELFF.

V usage is TRBV7-6 and J usage is TRBJ2-1; weak D call: TRBD1 (5 bases). The CDR3 spans 14 residues. CDR1 and CDR2 from the germline V gene are SGHVS and FNYEAQ. Trimming removed 4 bases from V and 9 bases from J, with 16 bases in between. CDR3 sequence reads: CASSSRTHDSEQFF. For the CDR3, the DNA is TGTGCCAGCAGCTCCAGGACGCACGACAGTGAGCAGTTCTTC.

This chain uses TRBV25-1 with TRBJ2-1; D perhaps matches TRBD2 (5 bases). V dropped 1 base and J dropped 1 base, with 14 bases sitting between them. CDR1 and CDR2 from the germline V gene are MGHDK and SYGVNS. This CDR3 has 17 amino acids. The DNA for the CDR3 is TGTGCCAGCAGTGAATGGTCGGGGTCAGATTCCTACAATGAGCAGTTCTTC. Protein: CASSEWSGSDSYNEQFF.

The V and J genes are TRBV7-9 and TRBJ2-1; D not certain. This CDR3 has 12 residues. Trimming stripped 4 bases from V and 8 bases from J, with 9 bases between. CDR1 and CDR2 (germline): SEHNR, FQNEAQ (reference sequence). CDR3 loop: CASSSGFYEQFF. CDR3 DNA: TGTGCCAGCAGCTCCGGGTTCTATGAGCAGTTCTTC. The variable domain in full, with the rest retrieved from reference TRBV7-9 and TRBJ2-1, is DTGVSQNPRHKITKRGQNVTFRCDPISEHNRLYWYRQTLGQGPEFLTYFQNEAQLEKSRLLSDRFSAERPKGSFSTLEIQRTEQGDSAMYLCASSSGFYEQFFGPGTRLTVL.